One sample yielded the 27 T cell receptor beta chains listed below, sequenced in a study of blood T cell repertoires in COVID-19 (dated by TCRdb to between 2020 and 2021). The library was built by means of the immunoSEQ multiplex PCR assay. TCRdb took this table from immuneACCESS and kept in-frame rearrangements with V and J called. Such tables lack part of the clones; where checked against another copy, unresolved V genes explain under half of the gap, and the rest is unexplained. This sample lists 70,000 to 90,000 clones; about 86% were detected once. Of the sample, approximately 6.8% falls within the top ten clones. Input material: peripheral blood. The receptors were sampled from a man aged 55 to 70 with acute or convalescent COVID-19.

Relative to its sample, this clone is medium-sized. V gene TRBV19 combines with J gene TRBJ2-7; 9 positions agree with TRBD1. The germline gives CDR1 LNHDA, CDR2 SQIVND (reference sequence). The CDR3 consists of 15 residues. J was trimmed by 6 bases and V by 7 bases; bases with no gene match: 13. This CDR3 is CASMETGTGNREQYF. CDR3 coding DNA: TGTGCCAGTATGGAGACCGGGACAGGGAATCGCGAGCAGTACTTC.

The chain couples TRBV9 to TRBJ2-5; D remains ambiguous. Per the germline V gene, CDR1 is SGDLS and CDR2 is YYNGEE. The V end was cut by 0 bases, the J end by 0 bases, with 6 bases between. This CDR3 contains 14 residues. Here the CDR3 reads CASSVGVYQETQYF. The CDR3 DNA is TGTGCCAGCAGCGTAGGAGTCTACCAAGAGACCCAGTACTTC.

This rearrangement joins TRBV2 to TRBJ2-5, with D possibly being TRBD2 (6 bases). Germline values: CDR1 SNHLY, CDR2 FYNNEI. V gave up 4 bases and J gave up 8 bases, with 23 bases separating them. The CDR3 runs to 16 residues. CDR3 sequence (DNA): TGTGCCAGCAGTGGGGTGGGAGTATGGGGGGTCGGCACCCAGTACTTC. Translating it yields CASSGVGVWGVGTQYF.

The rearrangement uses TRBV27 and TRBJ2-5, with 9 bases aligning to TRBD2. This CDR3 comprises 16 residues. Trimming cost V 6 bases and J 1 base; bases outside gene matches: 9. The germline CDR1 and CDR2 sequences are MNHEY and SMNVEV (reference sequence). The CDR3 protein is CASRANERGVQETQYF. In nucleotides, the CDR3 is TGTGCCAGCAGAGCCAACGAGCGGGGGGTCCAAGAGACCCAGTACTTC.

This chain uses TRBV5-4 with TRBJ2-1; a possible D gene is TRBD2 (5 bases). The V end lost 7 bases, the J end lost 6 bases, and 17 bases lay between the germline ends. This CDR3 has 14 residues. Germline V gene sequence: CDR1 SGHNT, CDR2 YYREEE (reference sequence). The chain's CDR3 is CASRLDRGANEQFF. CDR3 DNA sequence: TGTGCCAGCCGCCTAGACCGGGGAGCCAATGAGCAGTTCTTC.

V and J are TRBV7-8 and TRBJ1-2; the match to TRBD1 covers 11 bases. This CDR3 has 15 residues. V trimming: 4 bases; J trimming: 5 bases; junction bases outside the gene matches: 6. Germline V gives CDR1 SGHVS, CDR2 FQNEAQ. CDR3 residues: CASSWTGGLFYGYTF. The DNA for the CDR3 is TGTGCCAGCAGCTGGACAGGGGGCTTATTTTATGGCTACACCTTC.

This CDR3 is CASSQEWTSGLAGAQETQYF. In DNA, the CDR3 is TGTGCCAGCAGCCAAGAGTGGACCTCGGGACTAGCGGGGGCCCAAGAGACCCAGTACTTC. The chain joins TRBV3-1 (or the pseudogene TRBV3-2) to TRBJ2-5; 14 bases line up with TRBD2. The germline CDR1 and CDR2 sequences are LGHDT and YNNKEL (reference sequence). The CDR3 extends over 20 amino acids. With V trimmed by 0 bases and J by 1 base, 10 bases remained unmatched.

This sequence joins TRBV3-1 (or the pseudogene TRBV3-2) and TRBJ1-1; 8 bases are a match to TRBD1. CDR1 is LGHDT, CDR2 YNNKEL, per germline (reference sequence). The J segment lost 5 bases and the V segment lost 2 bases, leaving 16 bases of the junction unmatched. CDR3 size: 18 residues. This chain's CDR3 is CASSQISGGAGFGTEAFF. In DNA, the CDR3 is TGTGCCAGCAGCCAAATATCAGGGGGCGCGGGGTTTGGTACTGAAGCTTTCTTT.

The V and J genes are TRBV30 and TRBJ1-2, with a tentative D call TRBD1 (6 bases). In germline, CDR1 is GTSNPN, CDR2 SVGIG (reference sequence). V was clipped by 0 bases and J by 3 bases, with 17 bases between them. This CDR3 is 16 amino acids long. The CDR3 spells CAWSVGGATRHYGYTF. The CDR3 region has the DNA TGTGCCTGGAGTGTGGGGGGGGCGACGCGACACTATGGCTACACCTTC.

The V call is TRBV19, the J call TRBJ2-2; 8 bases match TRBD1. The junction had 8 bases not matched to a gene; V was cut back by 7 bases and J by 7 bases. Germline V gene lookup returns CDR1 LNHDA and CDR2 SQIVND (reference sequence). The CDR3 sequence is 14 residues long. This CDR3 reads CASNADRAVGELFF. CDR3 in DNA: TGTGCCAGTAACGCGGACAGGGCGGTCGGGGAGCTGTTTTTT.

The chain uses TRBV10-3 and TRBJ1-5; 7 positions agree with TRBD1. This CDR3 is 16 amino acids long. In germline, CDR1 is ENHRY, CDR2 SYGVKD. The V segment lost 10 bases and the J segment 3 bases; nucleotides outside the gene matches: 15. The CDR3 is CATSATGFSNNQPQHF. The CDR3 coding sequence is TGTGCCACATCCGCGACAGGGTTCAGTAACAATCAGCCCCAGCATTTT.

This clone turned up a few times. Different DNA sequences within this sample yield the same CDR3. The chain employs TRBV6-6 and TRBJ1-2; D is perhaps TRBD1 (5 bases). This CDR3 has 13 amino acids. Germline CDR1 and CDR2: MNHNY and SVGAGI (reference sequence). V shed 7 bases and J shed 2 bases, with 11 bases lying between them. The CDR3, as DNA: TGTGCCAGCAACCTTAAGGGGAACTATGGCTACACCTTC. Translating it yields CASNLKGNYGYTF.

The CDR3 here is CASSLAGSTMNTEAFF. Here the CDR3 DNA reads TGTGCCAGCAGCTTAGCGGGCAGCACCATGAACACTGAAGCTTTCTTT. V and J are TRBV7-2 and TRBJ1-1, with D uncertain. The V and J ends lost 0 bases and 0 bases respectively, with 11 bases between them. This CDR3 spans 16 amino acids. The germline CDR1 and CDR2 sequences are SGHTA and FQGNSA.

The CDR3 DNA reads TGTGCCAGCACACAGGGTAACTATGGCTACACCTTC. This encodes CASTQGNYGYTF. This chain joins TRBV6-5 and TRBJ1-2; TRBD1 is a possible D gene (6 bases). V was clipped by 7 bases and J by 1 base, with 7 bases between them. Germline loops: CDR1 MNHEY, CDR2 SVGAGI. The CDR3 sequence is 12 residues long.

The gene calls are TRBV6-1 and TRBJ2-6, with D possibly being TRBD1 (5 bases). Trimming took off 2 bases at V and 4 bases at J, with 12 bases between the two ends. The CDR3 spans 16 residues. From germline, CDR1 is MNHNS and CDR2 SASEGT. The CDR3 loop reads CASSELMGPGANVLTF. CDR3 nucleotide sequence: TGTGCCAGCAGTGAACTTATGGGGCCAGGGGCCAACGTCCTGACTTTC.

The chain combines TRBV28 with TRBJ2-1; tentative D call: TRBD2 (6 bases). The V and J ends lost 7 bases and 1 base respectively, with 17 bases between them. CDR1 MDHEN and CDR2 SYDVKM come from the germline V gene. The CDR3 sequence is 16 residues long. The CDR3 nucleotides read TGTGCCAGCATACCCCAGCGGGTAAGGTCCTACAATGAGCAGTTCTTC. Residues: CASIPQRVRSYNEQFF.

The V call is TRBV4-1, the J call TRBJ2-4; weak D call: TRBD1 (6 bases). The length of the CDR3 is 17 residues. CDR1 and CDR2 (germline): MGHRA, YSYEKL. Trimming stripped 0 bases from V and 1 base from J, with 13 bases between. CDR3 nucleotides: TGCGCCAGCAGCCAAGATCTGGACAGTCTTGCCAAAAACATTCAGTACTTC. Translated, it gives CASSQDLDSLAKNIQYF.

V and J are TRBV5-1 and TRBJ2-1; 7 nucleotides agree with TRBD1. The CDR3 sequence is 13 residues long. Losses at the gene ends were 2 bases for V and 5 bases for J; bases not matched to a gene: 1. Germline V gene lookup returns CDR1 SGHRS and CDR2 YFSETQ. The CDR3 here is CASSFGQDNEQFF. The CDR3, as DNA: TGCGCCAGCAGCTTCGGACAGGACAATGAGCAGTTCTTC.

This chain links TRBV30 with TRBJ1-1; possibly TRBD1 for D (5 bases). CDR1 is GTSNPN, CDR2 SVGIG, per germline (reference sequence). V lost 5 bases, J lost 0 bases, and 10 bases lay in between. CDR3 length equals 13 residues. CDR3 in DNA: TGTGCCTGGTGCAAGGACATGAACACTGAAGCTTTCTTT. As protein: CAWCKDMNTEAFF.

J is TRBJ1-3 and V is TRBV5-5, with unresolved D. The V gene's germline CDR1 is SGHKS and CDR2 YYEKEE (reference sequence). CDR3 length equals 16 residues. The V and J ends lost 0 bases and 0 bases respectively, with 10 bases between them. As DNA, the CDR3 is TGTGCCAGCAGCTTGGGACTCCAGCCCTCTGGAAACACCATATATTTT. It translates to CASSLGLQPSGNTIYF. The complete variable domain, with remaining parts taken from reference TRBV5-5 and TRBJ1-3, reads DAGVTQSPTHLIKTRGQQVTLRCSPISGHKSVSWYQQVLGQGPQFIFQYYEKEERGRGNFPDRFSARQFPNYSSELNVNALLLGDSALYLCASSLGLQPSGNTIYFGEGSWLTVV.

To note about this clone: Other DNA sequences in this specimen translate into the identical CDR3. The chain recombines TRBV4-1 with TRBJ1-1, with TRBD1 as a possible D gene (6 bases). Germline values: CDR1 MGHRA, CDR2 YSYEKL. V shed 4 bases and J shed 1 base, with 10 bases lying between them. The CDR3 consists of 14 residues. The CDR3: CASSPETGNTEAFF. In nucleotides, the CDR3 is TGCGCCAGCAGCCCGGAGACAGGGAACACTGAAGCTTTCTTT.

The chain couples TRBV5-6 to TRBJ1-2; D not certain. CDR1 is SGHDT, CDR2 YYEEEE, per germline. The V and J ends lost 0 bases and 0 bases respectively, with 9 bases between them. The CDR3 consists of 15 residues. The CDR3 nucleotides are TGTGCCAGCAGCTTGGATTGGGAGGCTAACTATGGCTACACCTTC. This sequence encodes CASSLDWEANYGYTF.

DNA for the CDR3: TGTGCCAGCAGCGCCCATGGACTAGCAGGCTACGAGCAGTACTTC. Translation: CASSAHGLAGYEQYF. The rearrangement joins TRBV9 to TRBJ2-7, with TRBD2 matching over 8 bases. V gave up 3 bases and J gave up 3 bases; unmatched junction bases: 8. The CDR3 spans 15 residues. Germline values: CDR1 SGDLS, CDR2 YYNGEE.

The chain couples TRBV3-1 (or the pseudogene TRBV3-2) to TRBJ1-3; D gene unclear. Between the trimmed V and J ends, which lost 1 base and 2 bases, there was a span of 15 bases. Per germline, CDR1 LGHDT and CDR2 YNNKEL (reference sequence). This CDR3 contains 17 residues. The CDR3 protein is CASSQGLAFSTGNTIYF. CDR3 sequence (DNA): TGTGCCAGCAGCCAAGGGTTGGCCTTTAGCACTGGAAACACCATATATTTT.

This clone appeared once. The genes are TRBV12-3 or TRBV12-4 and TRBJ2-1, with D perhaps matching TRBD1 (7 bases). This CDR3 comprises 13 residues. The V end was cut by 1 base, the J end by 10 bases, with 11 bases between. CDR3 DNA sequence: TGTGCCAGCAGTTTAGTTCAGGGGGGAGAGCAGTTCTTC. Its translation: CASSLVQGGEQFF.

The chain uses TRBV19 and TRBJ1-3, with 8 bases that match TRBD1. The CDR3 is made up of 17 amino acids. From germline, CDR1 is LNHDA and CDR2 SQIVND (reference sequence). The V and J ends lost 3 bases and 0 bases, in that order; junction bases with no gene match: 7. Here the CDR3 DNA reads TGTGCCAGTAGTATTACCGCCGGGACAGGCTCTGGAAACACCATATATTTT. Translation: CASSITAGTGSGNTIYF.

In DNA, the CDR3 is TGCGCCAGCAGCGGGACAGGGGACTATGGCTACACCTTC. This translates into CASSGTGDYGYTF. This chain uses TRBV5-1 with TRBJ1-2; TRBD1 agrees at 10 bases. CDR1 and CDR2 (germline): SGHRS, YFSETQ. The CDR3 is made up of 13 amino acids. J was trimmed by 3 bases and V by 4 bases; bases with no gene match: 0.